The clone carrying this TCR beta chain has ten or more counts. The antigen is unknown. Each patient came to thyroid surgery without any prior treatment (of any kind). The germline CDR1 and CDR2 sequences are DFQATT and SNEGSKA (reference sequence). The CDR3 extends over 11 amino acids. Trimming cost V 3 bases and J 7 bases, with 9 bases left between them. This entry belongs to a study of metastatic and nonmetastatic thyroid tumors. About the research overall: A comparison of repertoires was made across blood and tumor or nodule tissue from malignant and benign thyroid patients. The study's findings and limits: When malignant thyroid tumors were compared with benign nodules, TCR beta diversity was reportedly significantly higher in the malignant tumors. This held in both blood and tumor samples.

Authors' data handling: The study took CDR3 differences across clinicopathological groups and made a distant-metastasis classifier for papillary thyroid cancer from them. TCRdb reanalyzed the PCR reads via MiXCR. The V and J calls reflect TCRdb's pipeline rather than the authors' work. This table holds approximately 25,000 clones, 20% to 25% found once. This receptor was identified in a male donor with papillary thyroid cancer or a benign thyroid nodule (not recorded which). Some clones in this sample may be carry-over from other donors' samples. The sample consisted of blood. The chain recombines TRBV20-1 with TRBJ1-1, with D unresolved. This CDR3 reads CSARLAYEAFF. The CDR3 DNA follows: TGCAGTGCTAGGCTCGCTTATGAAGCTTTCTTT.